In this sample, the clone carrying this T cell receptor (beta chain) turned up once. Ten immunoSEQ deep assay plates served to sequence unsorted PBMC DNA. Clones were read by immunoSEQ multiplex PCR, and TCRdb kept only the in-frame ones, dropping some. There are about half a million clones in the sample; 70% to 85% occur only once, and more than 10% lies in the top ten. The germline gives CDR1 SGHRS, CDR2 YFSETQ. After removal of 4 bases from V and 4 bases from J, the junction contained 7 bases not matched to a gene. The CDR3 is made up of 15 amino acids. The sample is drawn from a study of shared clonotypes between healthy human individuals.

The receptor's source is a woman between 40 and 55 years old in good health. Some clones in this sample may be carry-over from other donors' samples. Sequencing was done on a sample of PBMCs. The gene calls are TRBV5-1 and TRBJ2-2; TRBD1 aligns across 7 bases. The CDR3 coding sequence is TGCGCCAGCAGCGTGGGACAGCAGACCACCGGGGAGCTGTTTTTT. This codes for CASSVGQQTTGELFF. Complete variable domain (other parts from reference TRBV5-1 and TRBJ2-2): KAGVTQTPRYLIKTRGQQVTLSCSPISGHRSVSWYQQTPGQGLQFLFEYFSETQRNKGNFPGRFSGRQFSNSRSEMNVSTLELGDSALYLCASSVGQQTTGELFFGEGSRLTVL.